This T cell receptor beta chain stems from a study of cytomegalovirus exposure and HLA in healthy donors. The PCR used 60 Vbeta and 13 Jbeta primers. Produced via immunoSEQ multiplex PCR; TCRdb's table is partial and in-frame only. The table lists 170,000 or so clones, under 90% of them singletons, with 6% to 7.5% in the top ten. The CDR3 runs 15 residues. In regard to this clone: As yet, its antigen is unknown.

The study, taken as a whole, reports: The study assumed roughly uniform donor sequencing depth for presence/absence analyses.

This chain links TRBV21-1 with TRBJ2-1; the D call TRBD1 from the table was never checked on the DNA. TRBV21-1 is reported as a pseudogene. The clonotype was recovered from a young man in good health and CMV-seropositive. The sequenced sample consisted of PBMCs. CDR3 sequence (DNA): TGTGCCAGCAGCAAAGGCCTGCAGGAATACAATGAGCAGTTCTTC. Amino acid sequence: CASSKGLQEYNEQFF.